The clone carrying this T cell receptor (beta chain) has a handful of counts. The target antigen is unknown. This entry is derived from a study of T cells in Graves' hyperthyroidism and ophthalmopathy. Overall study results and limits: Most thyroid clonotypes with frequency above 0.001 were detected in blood.

The source material, RNA transcripts, was used to amplify TCR beta CDR3 regions. Using the HTBI primer set, a first-round RT-PCR was run on the TCR CDR3. MiXCR, run by TCRdb on the multiplex PCR reads, gives a single entry per CDR3 protein. The table lists approximately 740,000 distinct CDR3 sequences, 14% of them singletons. Trimming at V came to 1 base and at J to 5 bases, leaving 5 bases not matched to a gene. This CDR3 spans 15 amino acids. Germline-derived CDR1 and CDR2 are MGHRA and YSYEKL. For Graves' hyperthyroidism to be stable, ophthalmopathy could not progress within 18 months. Each patient was aged 18 to 65 and had newly diagnosed hyperthyroidism of under 2 months' duration. Together with thyroid ultrasound, orbital computed tomography, serum thyroxine and TRAb, clinical symptoms were used for diagnoses.

The sequenced sample was blood. This receptor was obtained from a woman aged 18 to 35 with Graves' hyperthyroidism. The chain combines TRBV4-1 with TRBJ2-1; 7 nucleotides align to TRBD2. CDR3 DNA sequence: TGCGCCAGCAGCCAAGTAACGCTAGCGGACAATGAGCAGTTCTTC. Translation: CASSQVTLADNEQFF.